This record covers a single TCR beta chain. The sample comes from a study of T cells in tuberculosis. Thawed, overnight-rested PBMC were stained with GMM-loaded CD1B tetramer, viability dye and anti-CD3, then sorted. The lipid loaded on the CD1B tetramers was C32 glucose monomycolate from Rhodococcus equi. Only in-frame clones appear in the TCRdb table, and some are missing; sequencing was by immunoSEQ multiplex PCR. The sample holds nearly 60,000 clones, 88% seen once. The sequence was obtained from an adult woman with latent tuberculosis. The sequenced sample was CD1b-GMM tetramer-negative cells sorted from PBMCs.

CDR3 bases: TGTGCCAGCAGCCGAACCCCTGCCAGGGACGAGCAGTACTTC. Amino acids: CASSRTPARDEQYF. The chain links TRBV25-1 to TRBJ2-7, with D possibly matching TRBD1 (5 bases). The germline gives CDR1 MGHDK, CDR2 SYGVNS. Trimming cost V 6 bases and J 5 bases, with 17 bases left between them. This CDR3 is 14 amino acids long.